This T cell receptor beta chain was recovered during a study of T cell repertoires in cytomegalovirus infection. About this clonotype: Its antigen is still unknown.

General study findings and limits: The ex vivo response was dominated by HLA-C-restricted CMV-specific TCR beta clonotypes. Adding up the frequency of public TCR beta families identified people who carried CMV plus the relevant HLA.

The CDR3 is 16 residues long. J gave up 2 bases and V 4 bases, and 9 bases lay outside the gene matches. The germline V gene has CDR1 SGHTA and CDR2 FQGTGA. TCRdb re-derived calls from the reads in MiXCR, one entry per CDR3 protein. The sample contains more than 140,000 distinct CDR3 sequences, roughly 6% of which appear only once. The chain links TRBV7-3 to TRBJ2-5; 8 nucleotides line up with TRBD1. The source of this sequence is a human donor in good health (CMV status not recorded). Some clones in this sample may be carry-over from other donors' samples. Sequencing used PBMCs. As DNA, the CDR3 is TGTGCCAGCAGCTCCACCCCGGACAGGGATCAAGAGACCCAGTACTTC. Protein sequence: CASSSTPDRDQETQYF.